Following are 10 T cell receptor beta chains from one sample sequenced in a study of regulatory T cells in long-lasting Graves disease. Specified time point: newly diagnosed GD, antithyroid drugs for less than 3 months. There was RNA extracted from PBMCs, and the TCR library was made from it. Arm-PCR of CDR3 regions and iRepertoire HTBI primers were the basis on which TCR beta libraries were built. One entry per CDR3 protein results from TCRdb running MiXCR on the multiplex PCR reads. The profile shows some 490,000 distinct CDR3 sequences, 9.5% to 15% of them singletons. These records were also assigned to another study, of T cells in Graves' hyperthyroidism and ophthalmopathy.

The sequences come from peripheral blood mononuclear cells (PBMCs), collected at new diagnosis, from a patient treated with antithyroid drugs. Receptor source: a woman aged 25 to 45 with Graves disease.

In this sample, this clonotype turned up a few times. The genes are TRBV4-2 and TRBJ2-7; 8 bases line up with TRBD2. Losses at the gene ends were 4 bases for V and 9 bases for J; bases not matched to a gene: 14. From germline, CDR1 is LGHNA and CDR2 YNFKEQ. The length of the CDR3 is 15 residues. The DNA of the CDR3 is TGTGCCAGCAGCCCAGGGGCGGGAGGCTCAGGGAGGCAGTACTTC. It yields the protein CASSPGAGGSGRQYF.

Ten or more counts support this clonotype. The V gene is TRBV27, the J gene TRBJ2-7; weak D call: TRBD2 (5 bases). This CDR3 contains 14 residues. Germline CDR1 MNHEY, CDR2 SMNVEV (reference sequence). The V gene lost 6 bases and the J gene lost 0 bases, with 12 bases spanning the gap. CDR3 loop: CASRGRGSSYEQYF. As DNA, the CDR3 is TGTGCCAGCAGAGGACGGGGAAGCTCCTACGAGCAGTACTTC.

This clonotype came up many times. V is TRBV27 and J is TRBJ2-2; D not certain. Trimming took 5 bases from V and 7 from J, leaving 14 bases between them. The CDR3 spans 14 residues. From germline, CDR1 is MNHEY and CDR2 SMNVEV (reference sequence). CDR3: CASSPGTFIGELFF. CDR3 coding DNA: TGTGCCAGCAGTCCTGGAACTTTTATCGGGGAGCTGTTTTTT.

This chain uses TRBV6-1 with TRBJ2-1, with TRBD1 matching over 9 bases. In germline, CDR1 is MNHNS, CDR2 SASEGT. Losses at the gene ends were 7 bases for V and 8 bases for J; bases not matched to a gene: 12. The CDR3 consists of 15 residues. The CDR3 DNA sequence: TGTGCCAGCACCGACAGGGGGTCGCTGGGCGATGAGCAGTTCTTC. Its protein product is CASTDRGSLGDEQFF.

This clonotype was observed at least ten times. The chain recombines TRBV12-3 or TRBV12-4 with TRBJ2-7; tentatively, D is TRBD2 (5 bases). Trimming removed 2 bases at V and 5 bases at J, with 16 bases between. This CDR3 is built from 15 residues. The CDR3 spells CASSLLAASGHEQYF. As DNA, the CDR3 is TGTGCCAGCAGTTTACTAGCAGCTTCTGGGCACGAGCAGTACTTC.

This clonotype was observed many times. This sequence joins TRBV20-1 and TRBJ2-1, with D unclear. Germline lookup yields CDR1 DFQATT and CDR2 SNEGSKA (reference sequence). With 7 bases removed from V and 2 bases from J, the gap between germline ends came to 15 bases. The CDR3 is made up of 14 amino acids. The CDR3 protein is CSGSVIYPYNEQFF. The CDR3, as DNA: TGCAGTGGTTCGGTGATCTACCCCTACAATGAGCAGTTCTTC.

The table lists this clonotype with a few counts. This chain uses TRBV4-1 with TRBJ1-5, with 7 bases that match TRBD1. In germline, CDR1 is MGHRA, CDR2 YSYEKL. This CDR3 spans 17 amino acids. The V and J ends lost 2 bases and 2 bases, in that order; junction bases with no gene match: 9. The CDR3 nucleotides are TGCGCCAGCAGCCAAACAGGGGCCGGGGTACGCAATCAGCCCCAGCATTTT. Translating it yields CASSQTGAGVRNQPQHF.

This clonotype was counted many times. The chain carries TRBV7-9 and TRBJ1-1, with a tentative D call TRBD1 (6 bases). Germline V CDR1 and CDR2: SEHNR, FQNEAQ (reference sequence). The V and J ends lost 0 bases and 3 bases respectively, with 20 bases between them. There are 18 residues in the CDR3. This CDR3 is CASSLAKGLGKGDTEAFF. CDR3 nucleotides: TGTGCCAGCAGCTTAGCGAAGGGCCTTGGGAAGGGGGACACTGAAGCTTTCTTT.

The rearrangement uses TRBV4-3 and TRBJ2-5; 10 bases line up with TRBD1. This CDR3 is built from 17 residues. V dropped 0 bases and J dropped 5; count of bases not matched to a gene: 9. Germline CDR1 LGHNA, CDR2 YSLEER. CDR3 in amino acids: CASSQEEGQGLSETQYF. DNA of the CDR3: TGCGCCAGCAGCCAAGAGGAGGGACAGGGGCTGTCCGAGACCCAGTACTTC.

This clonotype was counted between two and nine times. V usage is TRBV20-1 and J usage is TRBJ1-2; D call uncertain. Germline V gene lookup returns CDR1 DFQATT and CDR2 SNEGSKA (reference sequence). This CDR3 comprises 13 residues. Trimming shortened V by 5 bases and J by 1 base, and 11 bases separated the two germline ends. Written as DNA, the CDR3 is TGCAGTGCTCCTGAGAACCTTAACTATGGCTACACCTTC. This sequence encodes CSAPENLNYGYTF.